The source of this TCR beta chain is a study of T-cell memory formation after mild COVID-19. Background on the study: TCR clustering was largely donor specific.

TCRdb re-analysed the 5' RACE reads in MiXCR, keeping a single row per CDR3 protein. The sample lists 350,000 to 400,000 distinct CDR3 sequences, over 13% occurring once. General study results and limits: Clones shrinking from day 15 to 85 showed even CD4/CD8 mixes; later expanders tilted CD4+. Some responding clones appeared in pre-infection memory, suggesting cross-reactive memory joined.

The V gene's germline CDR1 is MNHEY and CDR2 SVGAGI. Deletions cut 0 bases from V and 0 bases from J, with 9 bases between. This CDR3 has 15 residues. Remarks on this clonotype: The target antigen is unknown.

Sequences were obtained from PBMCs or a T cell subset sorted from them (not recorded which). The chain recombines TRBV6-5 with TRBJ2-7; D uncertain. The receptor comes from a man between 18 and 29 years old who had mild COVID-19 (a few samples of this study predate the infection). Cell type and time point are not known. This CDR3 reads CASSYSSAFSYEQYF. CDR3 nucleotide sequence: TGTGCCAGCAGTTACTCTTCAGCCTTCTCCTACGAGCAGTACTTC.